This T cell receptor (beta chain) was retrieved from a study of blood T cells in healthy people across ages. Study-level background: Using template switching, researchers captured about one barcoded beta molecule for each two T cells.

Through a sample-barcoded 5' primer and a J-beta primer mix, a second PCR was run for about 7 to 12 cycles. Carrying 12 random nucleotides, a template-switch adaptor labeled each individual cDNA molecule. TCRdb re-called the 5' RACE reads with MiXCR, one entry per CDR3 protein. Of hundreds of thousands of distinct CDR3 sequences in the sample, about 32% were seen once. Trimming removed 0 bases from V and 9 bases from J, with 20 bases in between. Germline lookup yields CDR1 LNHNV and CDR2 YYDKDF (reference sequence). This CDR3 comprises 16 residues. Study-level findings and limits: Relative to aged donors, long-lived donors carried more naive CD4+ cells and displayed higher diversity. While age rose, TCR beta diversity per million T cells dropped in a roughly linear way.

Concerning this clonotype itself: Its target is not known.

The receptor was isolated from an elderly woman in good health. The chain carries TRBV15 and TRBJ1-2, with D tentatively TRBD1 (6 bases). Material: blood. The CDR3 spells CATSRERGWGGGSYTF. CDR3 bases: TGTGCCACCAGCAGAGAGAGGGGCTGGGGGGGCGGTAGCTACACCTTC.